This T cell receptor beta chain emerged from a study of cytomegalovirus exposure and HLA in healthy donors (dated by TCRdb to the late 2010s). The study in broad terms: A later analysis indicated that the roughly 120 validation repertoires were generated on the platform also employed for the approximately 670 repertoires of the first cohort. To predict cytomegalovirus infection status, the study brought together high-throughput TCR immunosequencing, statistical association of individual TCRs with disease status, and machine learning. The study was designed to test whether signatures of past pathogen exposure could be identified by cataloging public T cell receptors. A separate validation cohort of 100 to 150 different subjects was used in addition to the approximately 700-subject first cohort. Study-wide conclusions, independent of this receptor: It was suggested by the authors that the approach could potentially be generalized to other disease states and immunological phenotypes. Most TCR sequences were seen in very few donors, while some public TCRs were found in many individuals. The validation cohort had no HLA typing available for a later analysis, so co-occurrence within that cohort was assessed over all 130 or so repertoires. In a later analysis, TCRs clustered in the first cohort were found to also tend to co-occur in the roughly 120 validation repertoires, with roughly 93% of cluster scores above 0. In vitro tests confirmed that a few of the cytomegalovirus-associated TCR beta chains recognize cytomegalovirus antigens. In the study, around 150 TCR beta chains were listed as associated with cytomegalovirus. Cytomegalovirus status was reported to be diagnosed by the classifier with high specificity and sensitivity in both the original and validation cohorts.

Donors formed part of the validation cohort, which comprised some 120 subjects and was distinct from the first cohort of several hundred subjects. Preparation of the library involved the immunoSEQ multiplex PCR assay. Processing in the source paper ran as follows. To diagnose cytomegalovirus status from the catalog of TCR beta chain sequences, a statistical classification framework was built. Sourced from immuneACCESS, this table was stored by TCRdb with only in-frame sequences that have V and J called. A share of the clones is absent; for the studies checked, an unresolved V gene accounts for under half, and the remainder has no known explanation. From that table come the V and J calls and clone size; the DNA was used to work out D and trimming. The sample table lists around 65,000 clones, nearly 95% of them with a count of one. Clones ranked in the top ten supply less than 6% of the sample. Of note for this clone: Its antigen is not yet known. No base quality values were provided; no much bigger clone lies one nucleotide off.

The receptor comes from a man aged 18 to 29 in good health and CMV-seropositive. The sample consisted of PBMCs.

The DNA sequence follows: TGTGCCAGCAGTTACGGGATCTCCTACGAGCAGTACTTC. Its protein reads: CASSYGISYEQYF. The chain joins TRBV7-9 to TRBJ2-7, and possibly TRBD2, on 5 matching bases. Measured from the cysteine to the phenylalanine, the CDR3 is 13 residues long. Solely the CDR3 DNA is kept, with 39 bases framed from the first base. Taken from the germline V gene (reference sequence), the CDR1 and CDR2 loops are SEHNR and FQNEAQ. V is pared back by 6 bases and J by 0 bases, with 9 bases lying between the germline termini. The full variable domain, completed from the reference TRBV7-9 and TRBJ2-7 proteins outside the CDR3, reads DTGVSQNPRHKITKRGQNVTFRCDPISEHNRLYWYRQTLGQGPEFLTYFQNEAQLEKSRLLSDRFSAERPKGSFSTLEIQRTEQGDSAMYLCASSYGISYEQYFGPGTRLTVT.